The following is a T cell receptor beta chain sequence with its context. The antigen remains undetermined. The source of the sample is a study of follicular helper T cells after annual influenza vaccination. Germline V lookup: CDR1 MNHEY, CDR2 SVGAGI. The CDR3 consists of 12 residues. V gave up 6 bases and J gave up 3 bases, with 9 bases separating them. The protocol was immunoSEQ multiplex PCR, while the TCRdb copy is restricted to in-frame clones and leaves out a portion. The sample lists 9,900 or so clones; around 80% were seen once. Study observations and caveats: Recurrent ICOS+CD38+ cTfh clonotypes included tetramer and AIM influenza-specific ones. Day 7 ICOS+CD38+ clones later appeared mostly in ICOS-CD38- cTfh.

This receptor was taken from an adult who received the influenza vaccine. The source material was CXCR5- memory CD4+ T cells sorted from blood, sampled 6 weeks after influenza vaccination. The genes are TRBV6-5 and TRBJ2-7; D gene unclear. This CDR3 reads CASSPECYEQYF. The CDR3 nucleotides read TGTGCCAGCAGCCCCGAGTGCTACGAGCAGTACTTC.